A single sample gave rise to the 23 T cell receptor beta chains below, sequenced in a study of T cells in Graves' hyperthyroidism and ophthalmopathy. Using RNA transcripts as the source, TCR beta CDR3 regions were amplified. Researchers ran a first-round RT-PCR on the TCR CDR3 using the HTBI primer set. TCRdb used MiXCR to reprocess the multiplex PCR reads, holding one entry per CDR3 protein. This table has approximately 210,000 distinct CDR3 sequences, about 15% appearing once. The sequenced sample consisted of blood. Receptor source: a man in his forties or fifties with Graves' hyperthyroidism.

This clonotype was observed at least ten times. This rearrangement joins TRBV20-1 to TRBJ2-7; TRBD2 matches at 9 bases. The CDR3 extends over 13 amino acids. Unmatched junction bases numbered 7, after V lost 5 bases and J lost 5 bases. The V gene's germline CDR1 is DFQATT and CDR2 SNEGSKA (reference sequence). The CDR3 sequence is CSALRTSDHEQYF. In DNA, the CDR3 is TGCAGTGCTCTAAGGACTAGCGACCACGAGCAGTACTTC.

The genes are TRBV5-1 and TRBJ2-1, with D possibly TRBD2 on 5 matching bases. The germline gives CDR1 SGHRS, CDR2 YFSETQ. V was trimmed by 0 bases and J by 3 bases, leaving 16 bases between them. The CDR3 is 17 amino acids. The CDR3 reads CASSLGPGLGVYNEQFF. The CDR3 DNA follows: TGCGCCAGCAGCTTGGGTCCCGGTCTCGGGGTCTACAATGAGCAGTTCTTC.

This clonotype was counted many times. Written as DNA, the CDR3 is TGTGCCAGCAGGGGTAGCGGTTTTAGCACAGATACGCAGTATTTT. Protein product: CASRGSGFSTDTQYF. The chain uses TRBV28 and TRBJ2-3, with D perhaps matching TRBD2 (6 bases). V lost 6 bases and J 0 bases, leaving 13 bases between the germline ends. Germline V gene lookup returns CDR1 MDHEN and CDR2 SYDVKM. The CDR3 sequence is 15 residues long.

The V call is TRBV5-1, the J call TRBJ2-3; D not certain. Trimming stripped 0 bases from V and 0 bases from J, with 14 bases between. This CDR3 is built from 17 residues. Germline CDR1 SGHRS, CDR2 YFSETQ. CDR3 in DNA: TGCGCCAGCAGCTTGGGACGGGTTGCATCTAGCACAGATACGCAGTATTTT. Its translation: CASSLGRVASSTDTQYF.

This clonotype was observed at least ten times. The chain carries TRBV18 and TRBJ1-5, with no clear D. V lost 4 bases, J lost 6 bases, and 13 bases lay in between. From germline, CDR1 is KGHSH and CDR2 LQKENI. The CDR3 runs to 14 residues. The chain's CDR3 is CASSRAGEGQPQHF. In DNA, the CDR3 is TGTGCCAGCTCACGGGCCGGAGAGGGTCAGCCCCAGCATTTT.

The rearrangement uses TRBV29-1 and TRBJ2-5, with 8 bases that match TRBD1. CDR3 length equals 12 residues. Looked up from germline, CDR1 is SQVTM and CDR2 is ANQGSEA. Trimming removed 5 bases from V and 9 bases from J; junction bases left unmatched: 8. The CDR3 protein is CSVQQGEGAQYF. Here the CDR3 DNA reads TGCAGCGTTCAACAGGGGGAAGGGGCCCAGTACTTC.

The chain joins TRBV28 to TRBJ1-4, with a tentative D call TRBD1 (6 bases). CDR1 MDHEN and CDR2 SYDVKM come from the germline V gene. The CDR3 consists of 15 residues. Trimming took 6 bases from V and 11 from J, leaving 22 bases between them. The CDR3 coding sequence is TGTGCCAGCAGAGTCGGTGGAGGGGGTTATCGGAAACTGTTTTTT. This codes for CASRVGGGGYRKLFF.

This clonotype was found many times. This chain joins TRBV30 and TRBJ1-3, with a weak D call TRBD1 (6 bases). The germline V and J ends were trimmed by 1 base and 0 bases, with 13 bases remaining between them. This CDR3 has 16 residues. Per germline, CDR1 GTSNPN and CDR2 SVGIG (reference sequence). In DNA form, the CDR3 reads TGTGCCTGGAGTGCACCCACAGGGACCTCTGGAAACACCATATATTTT. Residues: CAWSAPTGTSGNTIYF.

This clonotype was seen repeatedly, ten times or more. The chain couples TRBV5-6 to TRBJ1-1, with D unresolved. There are 14 residues in the CDR3. The germline V gene has CDR1 SGHDT and CDR2 YYEEEE. V was pared by 4 bases and J by 2 bases, with 12 bases between. In nucleotides, the CDR3 is TGTGCCAGCAGCCTCTTTGGCGGCAACACTGAAGCTTTCTTT. This gives the protein CASSLFGGNTEAFF.

This clonotype was seen many times. The chain employs TRBV28 and TRBJ2-4; 7 nucleotides line up with TRBD1. CDR1 is MDHEN, CDR2 SYDVKM, per germline. Trimming cost V 5 bases and J 1 base; bases outside gene matches: 5. The CDR3 has 15 residues. The CDR3, as DNA: TGTGCCAGCAGTAACACAGGGGTGGCCAAAAACATTCAGTACTTC. Translating it yields CASSNTGVAKNIQYF.

This clonotype was detected only a few times. In DNA, the CDR3 is TGTGCCACCAGTGAGCAGCTAGCGGGAGGACGGTACGAGCAGTACTTC. This codes for CATSEQLAGGRYEQYF. The rearrangement uses TRBV24-1 and TRBJ2-7; TRBD2 matches 11 bases. The CDR3 is 16 amino acids. Germline CDR1 and CDR2: KGHDR and SFDVKD. J gave up 4 bases and V 4 bases, and 8 bases lay outside the gene matches.

This clonotype occurred many times. The genes are TRBV30 and TRBJ2-3; 10 bases are a match to TRBD2. The CDR3 is made up of 16 amino acids. In germline, CDR1 is GTSNPN, CDR2 SVGIG (reference sequence). The J segment lost 4 bases and the V segment lost 2 bases, leaving 9 bases of the junction unmatched. CDR3 DNA sequence: TGTGCCTGGAGTCCAGGTCTAGCGGGAGTTGCAGATACGCAGTATTTT. Amino acids: CAWSPGLAGVADTQYF.

In this sample, this clonotype turned up many times. DNA of the CDR3: TGTGCCACCAGCACAGGGGGCGCGGGCACCGGGGAGCTGTTTTTT. This gives the protein CATSTGGAGTGELFF. The V gene is TRBV24-1, the J gene TRBJ2-2, with 9 bases lining up with TRBD1. This CDR3 spans 15 amino acids. The germline V gene has CDR1 KGHDR and CDR2 SFDVKD. Trimming at V came to 7 bases and at J to 4 bases, leaving 6 bases not matched to a gene.

This clonotype was counted ten times or more. The rearrangement joins TRBV7-2 to TRBJ2-3; the match to TRBD2 covers 14 bases. The V segment lost 0 bases and the J segment 3 bases; nucleotides outside the gene matches: 2. CDR1 SGHTA and CDR2 FQGNSA come from the germline V gene. This CDR3 is built from 17 residues. As DNA, the CDR3 is TGTGCCAGCAGCTTAGCGGGGACTAGCGGGAGAACAGATACGCAGTATTTT. This codes for CASSLAGTSGRTDTQYF.

This clonotype was recorded many times. The chain recombines TRBV18 with TRBJ2-1; D call uncertain. The CDR3 sequence is 14 residues long. Per the germline V gene, CDR1 is KGHSH and CDR2 is LQKENI. Between the trimmed V and J ends, which lost 2 bases and 1 base, there was a span of 6 bases. The CDR3 region is CASSPEYSYNEQFF. The CDR3 DNA is TGTGCCAGCTCACCAGAATATTCCTACAATGAGCAGTTCTTC.

This clonotype occurred a few times. The chain recombines TRBV12-3 or TRBV12-4 with TRBJ2-4, with 11 positions matching TRBD1. The ends lost 8 bases at V and 6 bases at J; junction bases unmatched: 6. This CDR3 has 14 residues. In DNA form, the CDR3 reads TGTGCCAGCTCCTCGGACAGGGGGCGAAACATTCAGTACTTC. Its protein is CASSSDRGRNIQYF.

This clonotype was seen more than once but under ten times. J is TRBJ2-1 and V is TRBV12-3 or TRBV12-4, with D unclear. This CDR3 contains 13 residues. Trimming removed 3 bases at V and 5 bases at J, with 8 bases between. CDR3 protein: CASSFGRNNEQFF. CDR3 nucleotide sequence: TGTGCCAGCAGTTTCGGCAGGAACAATGAGCAGTTCTTC.

V is TRBV7-9 and J is TRBJ1-4; the D gene is possibly TRBD1 (5 bases). Germline V gene data show CDR1 as SEHNR and CDR2 as FQNEAQ (reference sequence). The CDR3 covers 12 residues. Trimming left V 2 bases short and J 11 bases short, with 9 bases between. The CDR3 nucleotides read TGTGCCAGCAGCTTACCCGCAGGGAAACTGTTTTTT. Amino acid sequence: CASSLPAGKLFF.

The chain uses TRBV18 and TRBJ2-6, with D uncertain. This CDR3 is 17 amino acids long. The germline V gene encodes CDR1 KGHSH and CDR2 LQKENI. Trimming stripped 3 bases from V and 0 bases from J, with 12 bases between. CDR3 in amino acids: CASSPKPTFSGANVLTF. For the CDR3, the DNA is TGTGCCAGCTCACCGAAACCGACCTTCTCTGGGGCCAACGTCCTGACTTTC.

This clonotype was observed at least ten times. The chain is built from TRBV5-6 and TRBJ1-1; 7 bases fit TRBD1. In germline, CDR1 is SGHDT, CDR2 YYEEEE. The CDR3 totals 12 residues. The V gene end was trimmed by 4 bases and the J gene end by 11 bases; junction bases not matched to a gene: 8. CDR3 region: CASSTRQGPAFF. DNA for the CDR3: TGTGCCAGCAGCACCCGACAGGGACCCGCTTTCTTT.

A few counts support this clonotype. The gene calls are TRBV5-1 and TRBJ2-6; unclear D gene. V lost 0 bases and J lost 0, with 7 bases in between. Germline assignment: CDR1 SGHRS and CDR2 YFSETQ. CDR3 size: 16 residues. The CDR3 reads CASSLGQLSGANVLTF. CDR3 sequence (DNA): TGCGCCAGCAGCTTGGGGCAGCTCTCTGGGGCCAACGTCCTGACTTTC.

The CDR3 DNA is TGTGCCAGCTCACCAGCTGCCAGACTAGCGGGGGAGCTGTTTTTT. It yields the protein CASSPAARLAGELFF. V is TRBV18 and J is TRBJ2-2, with 8 bases identical to TRBD2. This CDR3 is built from 15 residues. Germline V gene sequence: CDR1 KGHSH, CDR2 LQKENI. V dropped 2 bases and J dropped 8; count of bases not matched to a gene: 7.

The chain employs TRBV4-2 and TRBJ1-4; D gene uncertain. The CDR3 covers 18 residues. V lost 3 bases to trimming and J lost 1 base, with 18 bases between them. The V gene's germline CDR1 is LGHNA and CDR2 YNFKEQ. The CDR3 protein is CASSQLGLRRGTNEKLFF. DNA for the CDR3: TGTGCCAGCAGCCAGCTAGGGTTACGGCGGGGAACTAATGAAAAACTGTTTTTT.